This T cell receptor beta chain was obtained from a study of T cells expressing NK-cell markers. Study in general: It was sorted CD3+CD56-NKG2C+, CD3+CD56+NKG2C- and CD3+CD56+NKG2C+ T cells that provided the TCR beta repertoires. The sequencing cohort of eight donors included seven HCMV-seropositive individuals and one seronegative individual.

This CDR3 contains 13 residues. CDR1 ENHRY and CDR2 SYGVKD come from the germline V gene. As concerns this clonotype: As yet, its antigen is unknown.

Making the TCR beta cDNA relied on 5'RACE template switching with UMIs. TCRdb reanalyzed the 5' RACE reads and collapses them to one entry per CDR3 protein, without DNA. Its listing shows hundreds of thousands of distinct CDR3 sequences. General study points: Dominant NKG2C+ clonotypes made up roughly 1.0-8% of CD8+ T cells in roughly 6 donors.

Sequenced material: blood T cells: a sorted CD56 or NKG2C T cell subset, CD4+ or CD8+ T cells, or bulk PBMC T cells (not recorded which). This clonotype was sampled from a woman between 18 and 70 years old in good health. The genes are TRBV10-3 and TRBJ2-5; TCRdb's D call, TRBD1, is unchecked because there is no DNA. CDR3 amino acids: CAISEDSWETQYF.